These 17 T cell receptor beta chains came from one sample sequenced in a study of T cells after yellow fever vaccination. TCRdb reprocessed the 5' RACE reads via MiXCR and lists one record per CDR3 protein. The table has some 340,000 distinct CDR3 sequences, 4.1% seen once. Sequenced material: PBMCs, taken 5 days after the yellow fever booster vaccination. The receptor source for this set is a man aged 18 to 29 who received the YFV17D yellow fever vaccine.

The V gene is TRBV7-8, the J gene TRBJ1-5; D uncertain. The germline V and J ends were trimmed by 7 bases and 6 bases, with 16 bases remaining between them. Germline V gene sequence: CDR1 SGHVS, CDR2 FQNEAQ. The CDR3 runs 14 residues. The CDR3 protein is CASNEARGRQPQHF. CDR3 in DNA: TGTGCCAGCAACGAAGCCCGGGGTCGTCAGCCCCAGCATTTT.

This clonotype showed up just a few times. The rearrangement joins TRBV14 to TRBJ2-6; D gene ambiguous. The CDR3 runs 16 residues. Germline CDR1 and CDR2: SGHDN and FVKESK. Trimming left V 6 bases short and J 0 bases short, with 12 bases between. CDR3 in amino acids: CASSYGRISGANVLTF. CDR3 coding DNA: TGTGCCAGCAGTTACGGGCGGATCTCTGGGGCCAACGTCCTGACTTTC.

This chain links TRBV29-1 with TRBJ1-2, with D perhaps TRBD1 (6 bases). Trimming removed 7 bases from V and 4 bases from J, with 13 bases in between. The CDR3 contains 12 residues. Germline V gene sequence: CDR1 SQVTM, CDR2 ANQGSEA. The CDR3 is CSALQGIYGYTF. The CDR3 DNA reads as TGCAGCGCCTTACAGGGAATCTATGGCTACACCTTC.

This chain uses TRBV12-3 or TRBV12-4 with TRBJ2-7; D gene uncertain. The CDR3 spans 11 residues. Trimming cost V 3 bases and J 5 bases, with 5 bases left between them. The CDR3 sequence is CASSFGHEQYV. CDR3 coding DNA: TGTGCCAGCAGTTTCGGTCACGAGCAGTACGTC.

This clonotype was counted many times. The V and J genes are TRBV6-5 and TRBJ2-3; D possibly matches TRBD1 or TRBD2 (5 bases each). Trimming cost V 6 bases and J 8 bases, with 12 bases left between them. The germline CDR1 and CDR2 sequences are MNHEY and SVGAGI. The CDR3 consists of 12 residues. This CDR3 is CASSRAGGTQYF. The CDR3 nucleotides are TGTGCCAGCAGCCGAGCTGGGGGTACGCAGTATTTT.

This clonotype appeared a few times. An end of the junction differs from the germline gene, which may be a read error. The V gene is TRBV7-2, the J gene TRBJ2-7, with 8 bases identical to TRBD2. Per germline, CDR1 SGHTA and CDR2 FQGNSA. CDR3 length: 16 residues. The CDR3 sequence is CASSPARTSSSNEQYF. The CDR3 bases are TGTGCCAGCAGCCCCGCCCGGACTAGCTCCTCCAACGAGCAGTACTTC.

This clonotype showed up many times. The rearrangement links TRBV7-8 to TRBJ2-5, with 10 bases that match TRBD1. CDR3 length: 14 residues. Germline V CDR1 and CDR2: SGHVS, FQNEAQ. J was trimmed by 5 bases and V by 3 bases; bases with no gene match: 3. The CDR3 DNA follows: TGTGCCAGCAGCTTCGACAGGGGGCGGGAGACCCAGTACTTC. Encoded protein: CASSFDRGRETQYF.

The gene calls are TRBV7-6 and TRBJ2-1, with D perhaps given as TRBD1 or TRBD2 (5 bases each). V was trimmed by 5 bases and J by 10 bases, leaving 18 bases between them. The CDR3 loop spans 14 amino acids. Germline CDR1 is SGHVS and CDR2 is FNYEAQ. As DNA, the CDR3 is TGTGCCAGCAGCCCCCTCGGGGCCCAGGGAGAGCAGTTCTTC. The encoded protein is CASSPLGAQGEQFF.

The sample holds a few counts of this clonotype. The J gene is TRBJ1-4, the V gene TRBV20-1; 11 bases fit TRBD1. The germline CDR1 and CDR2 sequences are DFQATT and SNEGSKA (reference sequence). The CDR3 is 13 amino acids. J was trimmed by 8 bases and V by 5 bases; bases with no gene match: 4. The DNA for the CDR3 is TGCAGTGCTTGGACAGGGGGCCGCGAAAAACTGTTTTTT. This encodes CSAWTGGREKLFF.

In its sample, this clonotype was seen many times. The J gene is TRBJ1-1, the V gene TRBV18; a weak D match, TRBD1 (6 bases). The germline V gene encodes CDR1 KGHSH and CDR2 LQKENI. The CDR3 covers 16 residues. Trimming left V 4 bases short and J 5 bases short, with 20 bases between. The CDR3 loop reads CASSLGQRAEGTEAFF. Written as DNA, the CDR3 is TGTGCCAGCTCACTCGGACAGCGTGCTGAGGGGACTGAAGCTTTCTTT.

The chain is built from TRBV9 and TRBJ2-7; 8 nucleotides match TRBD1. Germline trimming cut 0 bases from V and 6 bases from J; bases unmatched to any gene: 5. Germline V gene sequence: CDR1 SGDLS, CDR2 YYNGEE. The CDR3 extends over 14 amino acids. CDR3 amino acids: CASSVGTGSLEQYF. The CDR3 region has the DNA TGTGCCAGCAGCGTAGGGACAGGGAGTCTCGAGCAGTACTTC.

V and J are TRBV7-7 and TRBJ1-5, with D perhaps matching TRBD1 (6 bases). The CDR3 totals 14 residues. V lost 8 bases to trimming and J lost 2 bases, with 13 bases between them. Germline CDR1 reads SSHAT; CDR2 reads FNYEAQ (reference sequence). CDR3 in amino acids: CASVVGARNQPQHF. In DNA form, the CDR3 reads TGTGCCAGCGTGGTGGGGGCGCGCAATCAGCCCCAGCATTTT.

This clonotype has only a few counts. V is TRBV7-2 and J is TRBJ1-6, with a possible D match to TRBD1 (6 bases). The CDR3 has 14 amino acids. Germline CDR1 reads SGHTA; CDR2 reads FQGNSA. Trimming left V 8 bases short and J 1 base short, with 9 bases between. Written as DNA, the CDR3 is TGTGCCAGCGGCAGGGGTTCCTATAATTCACCCCTCCACTTT. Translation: CASGRGSYNSPLHF.

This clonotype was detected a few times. CDR3 bases: TGCGCCAGCAGCTTGGCCTTGGACGGACCCCAGCATTTT. Amino acids: CASSLALDGPQHF. The chain joins TRBV5-1 to TRBJ1-5; no definite D call. The V gene lost 0 bases and the J gene lost 10 bases, with 11 bases spanning the gap. The CDR3 has 13 residues. Per germline, CDR1 SGHRS and CDR2 YFSETQ.

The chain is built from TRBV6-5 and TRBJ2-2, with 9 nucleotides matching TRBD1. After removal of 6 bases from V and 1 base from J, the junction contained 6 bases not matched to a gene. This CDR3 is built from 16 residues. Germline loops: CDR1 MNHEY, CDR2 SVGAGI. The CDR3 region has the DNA TGTGCCAGCAGAAACATGGGACAGGGGAACACCGGGGAGCTGTTTTTT. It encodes CASRNMGQGNTGELFF.

The CDR3 spells CASSQDRRSGGPLETQYF. The CDR3 DNA reads TGCGCCAGCAGCCAAGATAGAAGGAGCGGGGGTCCGCTTGAGACGCAGTATTTT. The rearrangement uses TRBV4-1 and TRBJ2-3, with 8 nucleotides matching TRBD2. CDR3 length: 18 residues. Germline values: CDR1 MGHRA, CDR2 YSYEKL. V was pared by 0 bases and J by 9 bases, with 17 bases of the junction left unmatched.

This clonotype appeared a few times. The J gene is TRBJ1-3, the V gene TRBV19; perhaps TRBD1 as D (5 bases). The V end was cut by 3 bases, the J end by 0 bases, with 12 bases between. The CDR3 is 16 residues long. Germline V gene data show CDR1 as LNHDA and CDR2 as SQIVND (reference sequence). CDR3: CASSMQGRSSGNTIYF. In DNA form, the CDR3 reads TGTGCCAGTAGTATGCAGGGCAGGAGCTCTGGAAACACCATATATTTT. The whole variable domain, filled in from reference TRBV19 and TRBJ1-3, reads DGGITQSPKYLFRKEGQNVTLSCEQNLNHDAMYWYRQDPGQGLRLIYYSQIVNDFQKGDIAEGYSVSREKKESFPLTVTSAQKNPTAFYLCASSMQGRSSGNTIYFGEGSWLTVV.